This TCR beta chain is drawn from a study of tissue T cells after allogeneic stem cell transplantation. Study-level points and caveats: In patients and mice, blood and spleen missed much of tissue repertoire.

Data came from immunoSEQ multiplex PCR; TCRdb stores just in-frame clones and leaves some out. The sample records 40,000 to 60,000 clones, roughly 73% being singletons. This clone has only one observation. Antigen unknown. Germline and genes: mouse. The receptor was isolated from a pool of C57BL/6 mice in good health. The sequenced sample was sorted cells pooled from one or two spleens.

The CDR3: CASRTGGREVFF. The CDR3 DNA, read in part, is TGTGCCAGCAGAACAGGGGGGAGAGAAGTCTTC. The chain is built from TRBV3 and TRBJ1-1; the match to TRBD1 covers 8 bases. Read coverage stops 1 residue before the CDR3 terminus; the germline J gene supplies the remainder. Germline CDR1 and CDR2: SNHLY and FYNGKV (reference sequence). V trimming: 6 bases; J trimming: 7 bases; junction bases outside the gene matches: 4. The CDR3 length is 12 residues.